This is a list of T cell receptor beta chains from one sample in a study of T cell changes during pregnancy in multiple sclerosis. Sequencing was performed with immunoSEQ multiplex PCR; in TCRdb, only in-frame clones are kept and a portion is missing. The sample shows 55,000 to 80,000 clones, about 94% of them seen only once. Material: peripheral blood, obtained in the third trimester of pregnancy. All receptors come from a female donor with multiple sclerosis, enrolled in a pregnancy study. Each CDR3 is given with its conserved first and last residue. Each record gives: V gene, CDR3 length, clone size, D gene, J gene, CDR3 protein, CDR3 DNA. A D gene is named only where the DNA matches it firmly. A clone size is listed for some rows: how often the clone was seen (once, few, many), or a class if it is expanded.

TRBV7-2	13	NA	NA	TRBJ1-6	CASSFGVDSPLHF	TGTGCCAGCAGCTTCGGGGTTGACTCACCCCTCCACTTT
TRBV4-3	17	few	TRBD1	TRBJ2-5	CASSQEGTGRLRETQYF	TGCGCCAGCAGCCAAGAGGGGACAGGGAGGCTCAGGGAGACCCAGTACTTC
TRBV7-9	15	NA	TRBD1	TRBJ1-2	CASSAGGRRGYGYTF	TGTGCCAGCAGCGCAGGGGGTCGCCGGGGCTATGGCTACACCTTC
TRBV9	15	NA	TRBD2	TRBJ2-3	CASSSGGASTDTQYF	TGTGCCAGCAGCTCCGGGGGGGCTAGCACAGATACGCAGTATTTT
TRBV4-3	15	NA	NA	TRBJ1-6	CASSQYASPNSPLHF	TGCGCCAGCAGCCAGTATGCGTCCCCCAATTCACCCCTCCACTTT
TRBV9	15	NA	TRBD2	TRBJ2-1	CASSAYSGGYNEQFF	TGTGCCAGCAGCGCTTATAGCGGGGGCTACAATGAGCAGTTCTTC
TRBV15	15	NA	NA	TRBJ2-7	CATSRVGGSSYEQYF	TGTGCCACCAGCAGAGTCGGGGGAAGCTCCTACGAGCAGTACTTC
TRBV30	10	NA	NA	TRBJ1-2	CALGGNGYTF	TGTGCCCTTGGAGGGAATGGCTACACCTTC
TRBV9	15	NA	NA	TRBJ2-3	CASSVEGEATDTQYF	TGTGCCAGCAGCGTAGAAGGGGAGGCCACAGATACGCAGTATTTT
TRBV5-6	15	NA	TRBD1	TRBJ1-4	CASSLAGGSNEKLFF	TGTGCCAGCAGCTTGGCAGGGGGAAGTAATGAAAAACTGTTTTTT
TRBV7-9	16	NA	TRBD1	TRBJ1-4	CAGSLALGTGYEKLFF	TGTGCCGGCAGCTTAGCGCTTGGGACAGGCTACGAAAAACTGTTTTTT
TRBV6-6	13	NA	NA	TRBJ1-2	CASREGNPGGYTF	TGTGCCAGCAGGGAGGGGAATCCAGGTGGCTACACCTTC
TRBV7-2	17	NA	TRBD1	TRBJ1-1	CASSLLETGVLNTEAFF	TGTGCCAGCAGCTTATTAGAGACAGGGGTTTTGAACACTGAAGCTTTCTTT
TRBV5-5	15	NA	NA	TRBJ2-2	CASSWTVTTTGELFF	TGTGCCAGCAGCTGGACAGTCACCACCACCGGGGAGCTGTTTTTT
TRBV19	14	NA	NA	TRBJ1-6	CASRGRQGNSPLHF	TGTGCCAGTAGAGGGCGGCAGGGGAATTCACCCCTCCACTTT
TRBV5-1	14	once	NA	TRBJ2-3	CASSNGQSTDTQYF	TGCGCCAGCAGCAACGGACAGAGCACAGATACGCAGTATTTT
TRBV9	13	NA	NA	TRBJ1-1	CASSSSGRTEAFF	TGTGCCAGCAGTTCATCAGGGAGGACTGAAGCTTTCTTT
TRBV19	16	NA	TRBD1	TRBJ2-2	CASSIGAGGGTGELFF	TGTGCCAGTAGTATAGGAGCAGGGGGCGGCACCGGGGAGCTGTTTTTT
TRBV6-5	15	NA	NA	TRBJ1-2	CASSLDRFMWRGYTF	TGTGCCAGCAGTTTGGACCGGTTTATGTGGAGGGGCTACACCTTC
TRBV2	14	NA	TRBD1	TRBJ2-1	CASRAGQVRSEQFF	TGTGCCAGCAGAGCCGGACAGGTACGGAGTGAGCAGTTCTTC
TRBV6-5	16	NA	NA	TRBJ2-4	CASSYSRFLNKNIQYF	TGTGCCAGCAGTTACTCCCGTTTCCTTAACAAAAACATTCAGTACTTC
TRBV20-1	11	NA	TRBD1	TRBJ2-5	CSANRGETQYF	TGCAGTGCTAACAGGGGAGAGACCCAGTACTTC